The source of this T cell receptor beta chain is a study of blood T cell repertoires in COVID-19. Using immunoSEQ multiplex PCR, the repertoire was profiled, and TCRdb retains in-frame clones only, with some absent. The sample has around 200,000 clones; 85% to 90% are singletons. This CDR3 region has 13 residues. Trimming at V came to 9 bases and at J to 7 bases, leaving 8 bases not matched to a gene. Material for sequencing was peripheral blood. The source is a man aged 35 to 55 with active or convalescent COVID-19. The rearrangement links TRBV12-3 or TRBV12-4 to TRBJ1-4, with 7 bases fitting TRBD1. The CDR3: CASRRGRSEKLFF. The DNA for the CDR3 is TGTGCCAGTCGGAGGGGGCGGAGTGAAAAACTGTTTTTT.